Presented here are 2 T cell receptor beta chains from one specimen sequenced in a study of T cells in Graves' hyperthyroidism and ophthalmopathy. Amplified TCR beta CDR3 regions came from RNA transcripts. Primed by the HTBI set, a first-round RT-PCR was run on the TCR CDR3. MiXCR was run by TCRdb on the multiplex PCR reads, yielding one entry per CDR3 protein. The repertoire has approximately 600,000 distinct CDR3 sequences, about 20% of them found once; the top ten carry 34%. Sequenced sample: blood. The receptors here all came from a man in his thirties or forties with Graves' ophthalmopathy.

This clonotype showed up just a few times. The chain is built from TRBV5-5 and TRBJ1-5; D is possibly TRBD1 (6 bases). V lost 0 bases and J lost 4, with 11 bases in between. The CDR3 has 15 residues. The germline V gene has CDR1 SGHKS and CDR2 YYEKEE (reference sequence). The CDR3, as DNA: TGTGCCAGCAGCTTGGGGGAACAGGGTAATCAGCCCCAGCATTTT. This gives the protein CASSLGEQGNQPQHF.

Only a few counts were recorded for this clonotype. This CDR3 is CSGTGGADTQYF. In DNA, the CDR3 is TGCAGCGGGACAGGGGGCGCAGATACGCAGTATTTT. The chain joins TRBV29-1 to TRBJ2-3; TRBD1 matches at 11 bases. This CDR3 has 12 residues. V gave up 7 bases and J gave up 4 bases; unmatched junction bases: 1. Germline V gives CDR1 SQVTM, CDR2 ANQGSEA.